The rows below give T cell receptor beta chains drawn from one sample of a study of T cell repertoires and HLA-DP antigens. TCRdb keeps only in-frame clones here, not all; method: immunoSEQ multiplex PCR. The sample lists approximately 73,000 clones, about four fifths occurring once. For these TCRs, the target antigens are not known. The sample was CD4+ T cells from PBMCs. The receptors originated from a man aged 55 to 69 in good health and CMV-seronegative. The CDR3 runs from the conserved cysteine through the conserved F or W. D genes are given only for firm matches.

>TRBD2|TRBV12-5|TRBJ2-1
CASGLRSGRADEQFF
>.|TRBV7-9|TRBJ2-5
CASSPWRDQETQYF
>.|TRBV5-1|TRBJ1-2
CASSYDSYGYTF
>TRBD1|TRBV10-2|TRBJ1-2
CASSERRGTADF
>TRBD1|TRBV4-3|TRBJ1-5
CASSQEWDRGYSNQPQHF
>.|TRBV5-1|TRBJ2-1
CASSLKWAGASSYNEQFF
>.|TRBV27|TRBJ1-6
CASSLDLLSSYNSPLHF
>.|TRBV5-8|TRBJ2-6
CASSLTSSGANVLTF
>.|TRBV4-2|TRBJ1-2
CASSQEPTVSGGYTF
>.|TRBV7-5|TRBJ1-2
CARSPGQTNYGYTF
>TRBD1|TRBV2|TRBJ2-3
CASSGQRAWKDTQYF
>TRBD2|TRBV7-9|TRBJ2-1
CASSPAGVYNEQFF
>TRBD2|TRBV5-4|TRBJ2-5
CASSRPSGGSETQYF
>.|TRBV21-1|TRBJ1-2
CASSKEGPRGYTF
>.|TRBV11-2|TRBJ1-5
CASSLDTGSHQPQHF
>TRBD2|TRBV9|TRBJ2-2
CASSPGPGLGPGELFF
>TRBD1|TRBV9|TRBJ2-6
CASSVAPTGSGANVLTF
>.|TRBV5-4|TRBJ1-3
CASSLVGGAGNTIYF
>.|TRBV5-4|TRBJ1-3
CASSLDGTSGNTIYF
>.|TRBV5-4|TRBJ2-5
CASSSGGGAKKETQYF
>.|TRBV4-1|TRBJ1-6
CASSQDGGIGHSPLHF
>.|TRBV19|TRBJ1-2
CASSIVRGDGYTF
>.|TRBV11-3|TRBJ2-1
CASSLDTRGEQFF
>.|TRBV25-1|TRBJ1-4
CASTRGLTNEKLFF
>.|TRBV2|TRBJ1-5
CASTTLGGENQPQHF
>.|TRBV9|TRBJ2-2
CASNEAAAQNTGELFF
>TRBD1|TRBV6-1|TRBJ1-6
CASSVIPGQGAGSPLHF
>TRBD2|TRBV10-3|TRBJ2-5
CAISEGLAGRQETQYF
>TRBD1|TRBV30|TRBJ2-5
CAWSVQGQAETQYF
>.|TRBV5-5|TRBJ2-7
CASSPEYVAGYF
>TRBD1|TRBV7-2|TRBJ1-1
CASSGQGPGTEAFF
>TRBD2|TRBV9|TRBJ2-5
CASTPSGGLAETQYF
>.|TRBV15|TRBJ2-1
CATSRGKNNEQFF
>TRBD1|TRBV6-1|TRBJ1-2
CASRTGNSGGYTF
>.|TRBV6-9|TRBJ1-2
CASTYSASSYGYTF
>TRBD1|TRBV5-8|TRBJ2-7
CASSFGVTSGQGFRGYEQYF
>TRBD1|TRBV7-2|TRBJ1-2
CASSRTGTYGYTF
>TRBD2|TRBV11-1|TRBJ2-5
CASSPRTSGRETQYF
>.|TRBV11-3|TRBJ2-1
CASSFDRRNEQFF
>.|TRBV2|TRBJ1-4
CASSAFGANEKLFF
>.|TRBV21-1|TRBJ1-1
CASTLTAMNTEAFF
>TRBD1|TRBV4-1|TRBJ1-2
CASSPGLGQAKLYGYTF
>.|TRBV9|TRBJ2-7
CASSPRIEQRIGEQYF
>.|TRBV9|TRBJ1-1
CASSVGRGARSEAFF
>TRBD1|TRBV18|TRBJ2-7
CASSGGSGTGSHEQYF
>.|TRBV30|TRBJ2-5
CAWSVRRGAWETQYF
>.|TRBV18|TRBJ2-3
CASSPREDTQYF
>TRBD1|TRBV6-5|TRBJ2-1
CATRDRSSYNEQFF
>.|TRBV9|TRBJ2-2
CASSSGQPNTGELFF
>.|TRBV5-1|TRBJ2-3
CASSPGDSRGTDTQYF
>.|TRBV2|TRBJ2-7
CASSGEGGAYEQYF
>TRBD1|TRBV5-8|TRBJ1-4
CASSRAGGMTGYGSGEKLFF
>.|TRBV11-3|TRBJ2-5
CASSFSLGTQYF
>TRBD2|TRBV30|TRBJ2-2
CAGLAGGNTGELFF
>TRBD1|TRBV5-1|TRBJ1-4
CASSLGQGATNEKLFF